This TCR beta chain comes out of a study of shared clonotypes between healthy human individuals (dated by TCRdb to the early 2020s). Background for the entire study: The cohort comprised two women and a few men aged 18 to 49 years. For each donor, three plates each were used for CD4 naive and CD4 memory, two plates were used for CD8 naive, and one plate was used for CD8 memory. To estimate repertoire size and how much clonotype sharing occurs between individuals, the study deeply sequenced the blood TCR repertoires of roughly 5 healthy adults. Libraries were prepared and TCR repertoires were sequenced by different laboratories using diverse techniques, in order to increase sequencing depth and limit assay-specific biases. Leukapheresis yielded between about 0.9 and 10 billion PBMCs per donor.

Using the deep immunoSEQ assay, TCR CDR3 regions were amplified from genomic DNA by multiplex PCR. Extracted genomic DNA from each cell subset was distributed evenly across all wells of several immunoSEQ 96-well plates, and each plate was treated as a replicate. For sorted subsets, roughly 200 ng of genomic DNA, equivalent to roughly 33,000 T cell genomes, went into each replicate PCR. Purified libraries were measured with a Qubit 3.0 fluorometer, size-checked on a Bioanalyzer 2100, and measured again with the KAPA Library Quantification kit. A separate single-read 150-cycle Illumina NextSeq 550 flow cell was used to sequence each immunoSEQ 96-well plate. The authors' analysis ran thus. Because the immunoSEQ output included only junctional sequences and no quality scores, the filtering could not be the same as the filtering used for full-length reads. To assign V/J genes and CDR3, sequences were annotated using PyIR, a Python wrapper for IgBLAST v1.9, with IMGT germline references. Reads with weak V/J assignments (E-value above 1e-6), missing CDR3, stop codons, out-of-frame junctions, or ambiguous translated residues were removed. A V3J clonotype was defined by an identical inferred V gene, J gene, and CDR3 amino acid sequence. Percentage overlap between repertoires was calculated by dividing the number of shared unique clonotypes by the size of the smaller repertoire. Repertoire richness was assessed with RTK rarefaction, the Chao1 estimator, and Recon v2.1 estimates of unobserved clonotypes. OLGA was used to compute generation probabilities for all TCRbeta clonotypes that the gDNA method yielded from several donors. The source is immuneACCESS, and TCRdb retained only in-frame sequences with V and J called. Part of the clones is not carried over; for the studies checked, unresolved V genes explain less than half of this, and the remainder is unexplained. V and J calls and clone size are copied from that table; D and trimming were computed from the DNA. This sample lists 1.5 million to 2.5 million clones; approximately 94% were detected once. The leading ten clones occupy approximately 1% of the sample.

CD8 naive samples consisted of CD45RO-negative cells that were positively selected for CCR7, yielding a CD45RA+CCR7+ population without TemRA cells. The donors were healthy, HIV-negative adults with no recently reported acute infections or vaccinations. Every donor was a Caucasian adult living in Nashville, Tennessee, USA. Blood was obtained by leukapheresis, after which PBMCs were separated by Ficoll-Histopaque density gradient centrifugation and cryopreserved in liquid nitrogen vapor phase. Analytical flow cytometry was used to check the purity and quantity of each magnetically sorted T cell population. Genomic DNA was isolated from every sorted fraction and measured by UV absorbance on a Nanodrop 2000c. The CDR3, cysteine through phenylalanine, is 15 amino acids long. Of the read, only the CDR3 DNA is kept; its 45 bases are in frame from base 1. CDR1 SGHDN and CDR2 FVKESK were looked up in the germline V gene. Clipping removes 3 bases from V and 5 bases from J, with 3 as the unmatched junction base count.

Broader findings and caveats from the paper: Compared with non-shared clonotypes, clonotypes shared by all four sorted-subset donors had higher generation probabilities. Even with the large sequencing depth, rarefaction of the sorted-subset datasets indicated that sequencing was incomplete. Across four donors, 5% to 6% of naive CD4, approximately 4% of naive CD8, under 2.5% of memory CD4, and about 0.44% of memory CD8 clonotypes were shared. Larger estimated clonotype richness was generally found for naive subsets than for memory subsets. Sampling was restricted to blood, and TCR repertoires in tissue are likely to differ from TCR repertoires in blood. Because the study included a small number of donors, the genetic and exposure-history diversity represented was limited. Pairwise subsampling led to the expectation that sequencing depth would affect the degree of clonotype sharing among donors.

This clone was seen only once. Its antigen is not yet known. No much larger clone is present one base from it, and per-base qualities are unavailable. Sequenced sample: naive CD8+ T cells sorted from blood. The meaning of the sample's cell subset or site label: CD45RA+CCR7+. Recombination joined TRBV14 with TRBJ1-4, with TRBD1 identical over 10 junction bases. The source is a man aged 18 to 29 in good health. The nucleotide sequence is given as TGTGCCAGCAGCCAGATGACAGGGGGCAATGAAAAACTGTTTTTT. This yields the protein CASSQMTGGNEKLFF.